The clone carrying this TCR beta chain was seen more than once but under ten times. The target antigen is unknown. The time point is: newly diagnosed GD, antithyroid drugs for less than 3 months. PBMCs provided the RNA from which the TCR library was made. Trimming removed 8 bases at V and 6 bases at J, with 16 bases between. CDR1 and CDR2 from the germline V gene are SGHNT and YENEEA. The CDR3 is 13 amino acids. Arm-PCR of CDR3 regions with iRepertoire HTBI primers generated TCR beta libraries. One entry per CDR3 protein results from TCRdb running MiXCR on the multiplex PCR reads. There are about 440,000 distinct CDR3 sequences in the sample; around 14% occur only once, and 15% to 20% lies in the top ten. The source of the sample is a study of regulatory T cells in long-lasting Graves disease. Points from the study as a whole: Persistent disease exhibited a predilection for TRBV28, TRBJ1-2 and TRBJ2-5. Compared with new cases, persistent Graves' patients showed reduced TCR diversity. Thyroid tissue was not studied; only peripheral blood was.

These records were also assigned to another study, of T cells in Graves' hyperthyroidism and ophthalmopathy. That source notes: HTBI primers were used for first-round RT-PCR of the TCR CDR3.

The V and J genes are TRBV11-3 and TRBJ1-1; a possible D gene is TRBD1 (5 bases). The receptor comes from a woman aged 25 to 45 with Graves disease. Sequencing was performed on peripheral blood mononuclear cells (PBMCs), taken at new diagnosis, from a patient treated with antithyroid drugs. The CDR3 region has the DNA TGTGCCAGCCGGGGCAGTACCTTATCTGAAGCTTTCTTT. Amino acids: CASRGSTLSEAFF.